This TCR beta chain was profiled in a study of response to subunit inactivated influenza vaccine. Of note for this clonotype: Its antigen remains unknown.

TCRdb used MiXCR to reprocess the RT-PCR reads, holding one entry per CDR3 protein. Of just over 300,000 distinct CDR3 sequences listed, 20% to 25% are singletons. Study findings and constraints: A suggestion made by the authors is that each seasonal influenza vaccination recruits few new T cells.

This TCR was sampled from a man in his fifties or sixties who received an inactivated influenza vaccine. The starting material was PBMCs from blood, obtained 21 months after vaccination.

DNA for the CDR3: TGCGCCAGCAGCGGCGGGACAGGGGGTTATACTGAAGCTTTCTTT. Its translation: CASSGGTGGYTEAFF. The chain links TRBV5-1 to TRBJ1-1; 11 bases line up with TRBD1. The CDR3 totals 15 residues. CDR1 is SGHRS, CDR2 YFSETQ, per germline. The V segment lost 4 bases and the J segment 5 bases; nucleotides outside the gene matches: 7.